The 25 T cell receptor beta chains below come from one sample, sequenced in a study of T cells in Graves' hyperthyroidism and ophthalmopathy. TCR beta CDR3 sequences were amplified from RNA transcripts. With the HTBI primer set, the TCR CDR3 went through a first round of RT-PCR. Using its own MiXCR run on the multiplex PCR reads, TCRdb lists one record per CDR3 protein. In the table there are hundreds of thousands of distinct CDR3 sequences, approximately 36% of which are singletons. Sequenced: blood. The receptors were gathered from a woman aged 40-49 years with Graves' hyperthyroidism.

This clonotype was counted at least ten times. The chain has TRBV19 and TRBJ1-1; D is unresolved. The CDR3 covers 13 residues. V lost 1 base to trimming and J lost 8 bases, with 11 bases between them. In germline, CDR1 is LNHDA, CDR2 SQIVND (reference sequence). The CDR3 region has the DNA TGTGCCAGTAGTATAGGTCTTGTTTCGGAAGCTTTCTTT. Its protein is CASSIGLVSEAFF.

The chain couples TRBV28 to TRBJ1-4; 7 bases are shared with TRBD1. This CDR3 has 14 residues. The V gene end was trimmed by 4 bases and the J gene end by 5 bases; junction bases not matched to a gene: 4. From germline, CDR1 is MDHEN and CDR2 SYDVKM. In DNA, the CDR3 is TGTGCCAGCAGTTCGGGACAGAAGAATGAAAAACTGTTTTTT. It translates to CASSSGQKNEKLFF.

With respect to this clonotype: The junction departs from the called germline gene at one end, perhaps through a read error. The chain carries TRBV5-5 and TRBJ1-1; 7 bases line up with TRBD1. The CDR3 loop spans 16 amino acids. Germline CDR1 and CDR2: SGHKS and YYEKEE (reference sequence). The chain's CDR3 is CASSLTGNTGGGEAFF. DNA for the CDR3: TGCGCCAGCAGCCTGACAGGGAACACCGGGGGGGGGGAAGCTTTCTTT. Full variable domain (missing parts from reference TRBV5-5 and TRBJ1-1): DAGVTQSPTHLIKTRGQQVTLRCSPISGHKSVSWYQQVLGQGPQFIFQYYEKEERGRGNFPDRFSARQFPNYSSELNVNALLLGDSALYLCASSLTGNTGGGEAFFGQGTRLTVV.

CDR3 protein: CATSREGGANTDTQYF. The DNA for the CDR3 is TGTGCCACCAGCAGGGAAGGGGGCGCGAACACAGATACGCAGTATTTT. This rearrangement joins TRBV15 to TRBJ2-3; TRBD1 matches at 7 bases. Germline-derived CDR1 and CDR2 are LNHNV and YYDKDF (reference sequence). The CDR3 is 16 amino acids. The trim removed 3 bases at V and 2 bases at J, leaving 8 bases unmatched. The whole variable domain, filled in from reference TRBV15 and TRBJ2-3, reads DAMVIQNPRYQVTQFGKPVTLSCSQTLNHNVMYWYQQKSSQAPKLLFHYYDKDFNNEADTPDNFQSRRPNTSFCFLDIRSPGLGDTAMYLCATSREGGANTDTQYFGPGTRLTVL.

The CDR3 region has the DNA TGTGCCAGCAGCTTAGGACAGGGTAGGGGCAGGGAGACCCAGTACTTC. Translating it yields CASSLGQGRGRETQYF. The V gene is TRBV7-2, the J gene TRBJ2-5; TRBD1 agrees at 7 bases. CDR1 is SGHTA and CDR2 is FQGNSA in the germline V gene. The CDR3 loop spans 16 amino acids. J was trimmed by 5 bases and V by 1 base; bases with no gene match: 10.

This chain joins TRBV6-5 and TRBJ1-4, with D perhaps matching TRBD1 (6 bases). CDR3 length: 15 amino acids. Germline V CDR1 and CDR2: MNHEY, SVGAGI. Trimming stripped 0 bases from V and 8 bases from J, with 13 bases between. In DNA form, the CDR3 reads TGTGCCAGCAGTTACTCTACAGGGCAGGGAGAAAAACTGTTTTTT. It is translated as CASSYSTGQGEKLFF.

This clonotype was picked up many times. The chain recombines TRBV7-8 with TRBJ1-1; D unresolved. Trimming took 2 bases from V and 10 from J, leaving 17 bases between them. The CDR3 is made up of 14 amino acids. Per the germline V gene, CDR1 is SGHVS and CDR2 is FQNEAQ. The CDR3 region has the DNA TGTGCCAGCAGCTTAATTTCGCGGGCAGCTCGAGCTTTCTTT. Amino acid sequence: CASSLISRAARAFF.

The CDR3 loop is CASSTDRGQSPLHF. In nucleotides, the CDR3 is TGTGCCAGCTCAACAGACAGGGGGCAGTCACCCCTCCACTTT. The genes are TRBV18 and TRBJ1-6; TRBD1 agrees at 10 bases. Trimming removed 5 bases from V and 10 bases from J; junction bases left unmatched: 5. There are 14 residues in the CDR3. The germline CDR1 and CDR2 sequences are KGHSH and LQKENI.

This clonotype was seen more than once but under ten times. The chain uses TRBV12-5 and TRBJ1-1; no reliable D call. This CDR3 contains 13 residues. CDR1 LGHNT and CDR2 FRNRAP come from the germline V gene. Trimming removed 7 bases from V and 0 bases from J, with 9 bases in between. The CDR3 spells CASVAGMNTEAFF. CDR3 nucleotides: TGTGCTAGTGTTGCGGGTATGAACACTGAAGCTTTCTTT. Filled out from reference TRBV12-5 and TRBJ1-1, the complete variable domain reads DARVTQTPRHKVTEMGQEVTMRCQPILGHNTVFWYRQTMMQGLELLAYFRNRAPLDDSGMPKDRFSAEMPDATLATLKIQPSEPRDSAVYFCASVAGMNTEAFFGQGTRLTVV.

In its sample, this clonotype was seen many times. The V gene is TRBV7-2, the J gene TRBJ2-2, with D perhaps matching TRBD1 (5 bases). V dropped 7 bases and J dropped 10 bases, with 16 bases sitting between them. The CDR3 extends over 13 amino acids. Germline-derived CDR1 and CDR2 are SGHTA and FQGNSA. The CDR3 DNA sequence: TGTGCCAGCACCATATACGCAGGGAAGGAGCTGTTTTTT. Its protein is CASTIYAGKELFF.

In regard to this clonotype: This CDR3 fails to terminate in the conserved phenylalanine or tryptophan, so it likely reflects a read error. The rearrangement links TRBV6-1 to TRBJ1-1; TRBD1 agrees at 7 bases. The CDR3 has 13 amino acids. Germline CDR1 reads MNHNS; CDR2 reads SASEGT. Trimming removed 6 bases from V and 7 bases from J; junction bases left unmatched: 8. CDR3 bases: TGTGCCAGCAGCCAAACAGGGGTAAATGAAGCTTTCTCT. It specifies CASSQTGVNEAFS.

On this clonotype: Since no conserved phenylalanine or tryptophan closes the CDR3, a read error is the likely cause. The rearrangement uses TRBV10-2 and TRBJ1-5; D is ambiguous. Between the trimmed V and J ends, which lost 10 bases and 0 bases, there was a span of 10 bases. Germline CDR1 is WSHSY and CDR2 is SAAADI. This CDR3 contains 13 residues. The CDR3 DNA sequence: TGCGCCAAACACAATTATAGCAATCAGCCCCAGCATTCT. Protein: CAKHNYSNQPQHS.

The V and J genes are TRBV19 and TRBJ2-3; D ambiguous. Between the trimmed V and J ends, which lost 5 bases and 2 bases, there was a span of 8 bases. Germline V gene lookup returns CDR1 LNHDA and CDR2 SQIVND (reference sequence). The CDR3 has 13 residues. This chain's CDR3 is CASSQGNTDTQYF. The CDR3 DNA reads TGTGCCAGTAGTCAAGGGAACACAGATACGCAGTATTTT.

This clonotype was counted many times. V is TRBV10-3 and J is TRBJ2-5; D remains ambiguous. V was clipped by 2 bases and J by 2 bases, with 6 bases between them. This CDR3 comprises 13 residues. Germline CDR1 reads ENHRY; CDR2 reads SYGVKD. CDR3 sequence (DNA): TGTGCCATCAGTGAGGACCTACAAGAGACCCAGTACTTC. Translation: CAISEDLQETQYF.

The CDR3 bases are TGTGCCAGTAGTATATGGCTAAACACTGAAGCTTTCTTT. This encodes CASSIWLNTEAFF. The chain links TRBV19 to TRBJ1-1; no firm D call. Trimming removed 2 bases at V and 2 bases at J, with 6 bases between. CDR1 is LNHDA, CDR2 SQIVND, per germline (reference sequence). The CDR3 spans 13 residues.

This clonotype has only one observation. The chain carries TRBV10-3 and TRBJ2-7; 7 bases map to TRBD2. J gave up 6 bases and V 3 bases, and 2 bases lay outside the gene matches. This CDR3 contains 12 residues. Germline assignment: CDR1 ENHRY and CDR2 SYGVKD. DNA for the CDR3: TGTGCCATCAGTGACCGCGGGAGCGAGCAGTACTTC. Amino acid sequence: CAISDRGSEQYF.

The chain links TRBV24-1 to TRBJ2-2; the match to TRBD1 covers 7 bases. The V gene's germline CDR1 is KGHDR and CDR2 SFDVKD. The CDR3 is 20 amino acids. The V and J ends lost 4 bases and 4 bases, in that order; junction bases with no gene match: 20. This CDR3 reads CATSESLGDRMRSTTGELFF. The CDR3 coding sequence is TGTGCCACCAGTGAGAGTCTTGGGGACAGAATGAGGAGCACCACCGGGGAGCTGTTTTTT.

The CDR3 region has the DNA TGTGCCAGCTCATCCTCAGGGCACACTGAAGCTTTCTTT. Its protein is CASSSSGHTEAFF. V and J are TRBV14 and TRBJ1-1; a possible D gene is TRBD1 (5 bases). V was shortened by 8 bases and J by 3 bases, with 13 bases between the two germline ends. The CDR3 runs 13 residues. Germline CDR1 reads SGHDN; CDR2 reads FVKESK.

This chain connects TRBV7-9 to TRBJ2-7; possibly TRBD2 for D (6 bases). The DNA matches TRBJ2-1 better at its end, which makes the J call doubtful. The CDR3 has 12 residues. The germline V gene encodes CDR1 SEHNR and CDR2 FQNEAQ (reference sequence). The CDR3 DNA reads TGTGCCAGCACTCCAACCGGGACTTGGCAGTTCTTC. This codes for CASTPTGTWQFF.

CDR3 residues: CASSSTGGLLRNTEAFF. The CDR3 coding sequence is TGTGCCAGCAGCTCCACAGGGGGCTTATTGAGGAACACTGAAGCTTTCTTT. V and J are TRBV7-9 and TRBJ1-1; 9 bases match TRBD1. CDR1 is SEHNR, CDR2 FQNEAQ, per germline (reference sequence). The V gene end was trimmed by 4 bases and the J gene end by 1 base; junction bases not matched to a gene: 10. This CDR3 comprises 17 residues.

With regard to this clonotype: This may stem from a read error, because a much larger clone lies one nucleotide away. The V call is TRBV14, the J call TRBJ1-6; the D is unclear. In germline, CDR1 is SGHDN, CDR2 FVKESK. CDR3 length equals 14 residues. For the CDR3, the DNA is TGTGCCAGCGGCCAAGGGTCGGAGGGATCACCCCTCCACTTT. Protein product: CASGQGSEGSPLHF.

This clonotype was detected ten times or more. The rearrangement uses TRBV11-2 and TRBJ1-5, with unresolved D. Germline CDR1 is SGHAT and CDR2 is FQNNGV. V shed 2 bases and J shed 6 bases, with 8 bases lying between them. CDR3 length: 13 residues. The CDR3 loop is CASSLKTGQPQHF. As DNA, the CDR3 is TGTGCCAGCAGCTTAAAAACGGGTCAGCCCCAGCATTTT. Supplemented by reference TRBV11-2 and TRBJ1-5, the full variable domain reads EAGVAQSPRYKIIEKRQSVAFWCNPISGHATLYWYQQILGQGPKLLIQFQNNGVVDDSQLPKDRFSAERLKGVDSTLKIQPAKLEDSAVYLCASSLKTGQPQHFGDGTRLSIL.

This clonotype was counted only a few times. The chain combines TRBV30 with TRBJ1-1; D call uncertain. The ends were cut back, 3 bases at V and 6 bases at J, with 8 bases in the middle. In germline, CDR1 is GTSNPN, CDR2 SVGIG (reference sequence). This CDR3 is 11 amino acids long. DNA for the CDR3: TGTGCCTGGAGGAAAATGGCTGAAGCTTTCTTT. As protein: CAWRKMAEAFF. Full variable domain (outside the CDR3, taken from reference TRBV30 and TRBJ1-1): SQTIHQWPATLVQPVGSPLSLECTVEGTSNPNLYWYRQAAGRGLQLLFYSVGIGQISSEVPQNLSASRPQDRQFILSSKKLLLSDSGFYLCAWRKMAEAFFGQGTRLTVV.

This clonotype has only one observation. The chain employs TRBV2 and TRBJ1-5; D possibly corresponds to TRBD1 (5 bases). With 7 bases removed from V and 0 bases from J, the gap between germline ends came to 16 bases. Germline V gene data show CDR1 as SNHLY and CDR2 as FYNNEI. The CDR3 is made up of 16 amino acids. For the CDR3, the DNA is TGTGCCAGCAACCCTAGGGAGGGGAATAGCAATCAGCCCCAGCATTTT. Protein sequence: CASNPREGNSNQPQHF.

This clonotype has just a few counts. The genes are TRBV4-1 and TRBJ2-7; D is possibly TRBD1 or TRBD2 (6 bases each). Germline V gene sequence: CDR1 MGHRA, CDR2 YSYEKL. Trimming removed 0 bases from V and 7 bases from J, with 13 bases in between. This CDR3 has 14 residues. Here the CDR3 DNA reads TGCGCCAGCAGCCAAGATAGGGGGGCTGGGGAGCAGTACTTC. Amino acids: CASSQDRGAGEQYF.